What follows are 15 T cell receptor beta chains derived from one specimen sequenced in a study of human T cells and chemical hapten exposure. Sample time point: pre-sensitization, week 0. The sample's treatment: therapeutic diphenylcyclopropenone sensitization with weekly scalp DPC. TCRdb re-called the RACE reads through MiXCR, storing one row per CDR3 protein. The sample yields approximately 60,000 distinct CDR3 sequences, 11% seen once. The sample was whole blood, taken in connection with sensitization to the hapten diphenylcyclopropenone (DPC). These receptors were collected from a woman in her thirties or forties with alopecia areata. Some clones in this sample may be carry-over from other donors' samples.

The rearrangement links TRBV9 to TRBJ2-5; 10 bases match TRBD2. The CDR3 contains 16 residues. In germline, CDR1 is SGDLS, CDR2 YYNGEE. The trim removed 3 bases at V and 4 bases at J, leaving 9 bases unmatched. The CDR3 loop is CASSALSGGYGETQYF. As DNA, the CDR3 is TGTGCCAGCAGCGCCCTTAGCGGGGGGTACGGAGAGACCCAGTACTTC.

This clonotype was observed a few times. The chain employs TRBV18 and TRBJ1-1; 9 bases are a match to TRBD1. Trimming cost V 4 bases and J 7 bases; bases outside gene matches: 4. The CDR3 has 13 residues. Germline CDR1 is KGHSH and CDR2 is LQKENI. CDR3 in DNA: TGTGCCAGCTCACTCCGGACAGGGGATGAAGCTTTCTTT. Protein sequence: CASSLRTGDEAFF.

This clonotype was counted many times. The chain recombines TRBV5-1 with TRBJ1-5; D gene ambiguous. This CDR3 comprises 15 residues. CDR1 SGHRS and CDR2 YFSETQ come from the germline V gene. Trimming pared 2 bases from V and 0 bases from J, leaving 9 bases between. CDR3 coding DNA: TGCGCCAGCAGCTTCGCAGGTAATAGCAATCAGCCCCAGCATTTT. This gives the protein CASSFAGNSNQPQHF.

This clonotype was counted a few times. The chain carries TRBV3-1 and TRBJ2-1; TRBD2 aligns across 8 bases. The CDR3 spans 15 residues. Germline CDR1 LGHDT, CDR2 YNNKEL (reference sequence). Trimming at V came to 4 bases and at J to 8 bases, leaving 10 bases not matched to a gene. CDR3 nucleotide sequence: TGTGCCAGCAGCCTCCGGGACTCGGGGGGGCATGAGCAGTTCTTC. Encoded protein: CASSLRDSGGHEQFF.

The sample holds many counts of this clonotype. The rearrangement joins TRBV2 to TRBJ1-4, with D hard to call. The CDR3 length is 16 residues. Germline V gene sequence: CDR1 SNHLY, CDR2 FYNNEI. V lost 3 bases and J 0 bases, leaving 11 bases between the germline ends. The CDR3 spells CASSEVATATNEKLFF. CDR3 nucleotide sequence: TGTGCCAGCAGTGAGGTCGCTACGGCAACTAATGAAAAACTGTTTTTT.

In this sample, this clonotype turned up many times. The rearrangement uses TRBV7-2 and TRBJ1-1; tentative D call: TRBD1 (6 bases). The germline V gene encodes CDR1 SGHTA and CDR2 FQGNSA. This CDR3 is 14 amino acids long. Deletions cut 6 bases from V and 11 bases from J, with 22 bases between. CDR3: CASRPSGGQLRAFF. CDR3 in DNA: TGTGCCAGCAGGCCTTCGGGGGGGCAACTTAGGGCTTTCTTT.

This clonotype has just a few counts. The chain's CDR3 is CSASRTGRSSGNTIYF. In nucleotides, the CDR3 is TGCAGTGCTTCGCGGACAGGGCGCAGCTCTGGAAACACCATATATTTT. The chain is built from TRBV20-1 and TRBJ1-3, with 8 bases lining up with TRBD1. The CDR3 spans 16 residues. CDR1 is DFQATT and CDR2 is SNEGSKA in the germline V gene (reference sequence). Trimming at V came to 5 bases and at J to 0 bases, leaving 9 bases not matched to a gene.

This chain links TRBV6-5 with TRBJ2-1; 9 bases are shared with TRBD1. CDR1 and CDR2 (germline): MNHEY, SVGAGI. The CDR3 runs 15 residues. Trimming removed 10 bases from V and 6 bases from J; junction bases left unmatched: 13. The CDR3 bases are TGTGCCACCTCCTTCCACAGGGGGCTGGGCAATGAGCAGTTCTTC. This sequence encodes CATSFHRGLGNEQFF.

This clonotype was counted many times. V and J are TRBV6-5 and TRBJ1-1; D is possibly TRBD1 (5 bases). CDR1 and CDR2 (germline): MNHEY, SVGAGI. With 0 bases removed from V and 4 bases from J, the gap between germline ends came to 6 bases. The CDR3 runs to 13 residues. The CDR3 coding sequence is TGTGCCAGCAGTTACTCGCAGGGCACTGAAGCTTTCTTT. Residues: CASSYSQGTEAFF.

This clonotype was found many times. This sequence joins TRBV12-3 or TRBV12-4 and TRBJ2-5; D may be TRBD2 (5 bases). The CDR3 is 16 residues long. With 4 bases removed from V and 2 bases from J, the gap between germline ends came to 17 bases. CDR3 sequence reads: CASSSILDQTQETQYF. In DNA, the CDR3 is TGTGCCAGCAGTTCGATACTAGATCAGACTCAAGAGACCCAGTACTTC.

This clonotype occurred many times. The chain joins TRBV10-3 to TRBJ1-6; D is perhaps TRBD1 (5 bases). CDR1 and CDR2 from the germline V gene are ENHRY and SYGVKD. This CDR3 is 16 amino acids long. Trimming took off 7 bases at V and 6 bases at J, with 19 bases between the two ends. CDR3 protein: CAITRTPKGSNSPLHF. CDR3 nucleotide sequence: TGTGCCATCACCCGGACTCCTAAGGGGTCTAATTCACCCCTCCACTTT.

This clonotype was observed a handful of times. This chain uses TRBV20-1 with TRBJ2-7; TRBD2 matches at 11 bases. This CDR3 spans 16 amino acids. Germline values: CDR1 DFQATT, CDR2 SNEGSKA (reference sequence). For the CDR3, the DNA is TGCAGCCATTCAACCCTAGCGGGAGGTTACTCCTACGAGCAGTACTTC. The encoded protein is CSHSTLAGGYSYEQYF.

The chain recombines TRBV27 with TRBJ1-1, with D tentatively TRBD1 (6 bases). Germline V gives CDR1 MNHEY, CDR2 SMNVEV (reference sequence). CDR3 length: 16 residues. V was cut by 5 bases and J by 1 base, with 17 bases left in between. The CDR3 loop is CASSPRPGAANTEAFF. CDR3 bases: TGTGCCAGCAGTCCGAGACCAGGGGCTGCGAACACTGAAGCTTTCTTT.

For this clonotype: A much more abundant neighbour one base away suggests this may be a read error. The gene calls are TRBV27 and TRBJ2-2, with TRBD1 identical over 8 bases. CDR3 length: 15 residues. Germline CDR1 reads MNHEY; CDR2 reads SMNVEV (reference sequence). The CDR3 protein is CASITFAGGTGKLFF. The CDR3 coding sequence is TGTGCCAGCATTACGTTCGCAGGGGGCACCGGGAAGCTGTTTTTT.

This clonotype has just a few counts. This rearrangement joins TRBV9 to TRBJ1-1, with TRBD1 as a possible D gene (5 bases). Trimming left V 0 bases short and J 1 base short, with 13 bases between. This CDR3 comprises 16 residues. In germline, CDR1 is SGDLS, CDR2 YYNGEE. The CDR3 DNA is TGTGCCAGCAGCGTAGTTTTCCCGGACACGAACACTGAAGCTTTCTTT. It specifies CASSVVFPDTNTEAFF.